A selection of T cell receptor beta chains follows, all from one sample in a study of shared clonotypes between healthy human individuals. Clones were sequenced by immunoSEQ multiplex PCR, and TCRdb holds only the in-frame ones, with some missing. The data hold more than 150,000 clones, with approximately 92% observed a single time. The source material was naive CD4+ T cells sorted from blood. The receptors were gathered from a woman aged 25 to 39 in good health. Both conserved end residues are trimmed from each CDR3. Clone size appears in some rows only: once, few, many, or a class for an expanded clone.

clone_size	j_call	v_call	cdr3_aa
NA	TRBJ2-7	TRBV30	AWSVGTRREQY
NA	TRBJ1-5	TRBV6-6	ASSGQQGSNQPQH
NA	TRBJ1-1	TRBV7-9	ASSRTDSVNTEAF
NA	TRBJ2-1	TRBV29-1	SDSHTEAERNEQF
NA	TRBJ2-7	TRBV18	ASSRGGQGHEQY
NA	TRBJ1-1	TRBV29-1	SARRGGGAKYTEAF
NA	TRBJ2-7	TRBV28	ASRPTVGGHYEQY
NA	TRBJ2-5	TRBV6-1	ASSRAETQY
NA	TRBJ2-1	TRBV6-6	ASSYFGQGYNEQF
NA	TRBJ1-2	TRBV19	ASSTGFSGYT
NA	TRBJ2-7	TRBV29-1	SVEERGRPDLQY
NA	TRBJ2-7	TRBV30	AWSVNRIYEQY
NA	TRBJ2-2	TRBV10-3	AISEMGSGTSTGELF
NA	NA	TRBV5-1	ASSQSSYEQY
NA	TRBJ1-1	TRBV4-1	ASSQVRAGGNTEAF
once	TRBJ2-5	TRBV15	ATSRKQETQY
NA	TRBJ2-7	TRBV6-6	ASSFKGTGFRDEQY
NA	TRBJ2-7	TRBV19	ASSPADLISSEQY
NA	TRBJ2-7	TRBV6-6	ASKTSGSSYEQY
NA	NA	TRBV19	ASGGSYSYEQY
NA	TRBJ2-5	TRBV9	ASSVQGRETQY
NA	TRBJ2-7	TRBV2	ASRGLVGLSYEQY
NA	TRBJ2-7	TRBV28	ASSLWSGRSYEQY
NA	TRBJ2-7	TRBV18	ASSPPGQYEQY
NA	TRBJ1-6	TRBV6-6	ASSRDRGLSPLH
once	TRBJ2-7	TRBV18	ASSLHEPGTSYEQY
once	TRBJ2-2	TRBV27	ASSFVTDGGELF
NA	TRBJ2-7	TRBV5-4	ASSLGLALSYEQY
once	TRBJ2-7	TRBV28	ASSSGQGYEQY
NA	TRBJ2-3	TRBV9	ASTAGLAGPTDTQY
NA	TRBJ2-3	TRBV2	ASSDPGLAASTDTQY
once	TRBJ2-5	TRBV6-5	ASRASGIGTQY
NA	TRBJ2-6	TRBV7-8	ATSREGKLLGANVLT
NA	TRBJ2-7	TRBV28	ASSLRAPSYEQY
NA	TRBJ1-1	TRBV2	ASRVSF
NA	TRBJ2-3	TRBV4-2	ASSQDFSAWGSDTQY
NA	TRBJ2-3	TRBV18	ASSLTTDQTDTQY
NA	TRBJ2-1	TRBV5-6	ASSSGLAVSYNEQF
NA	TRBJ2-5	TRBV5-1	ASSQTGLWEQY
once	TRBJ1-5	TRBV7-8	ASSSQGNQPQH
NA	TRBJ2-7	TRBV7-2	ASSLVPGSGYEQY
once	TRBJ1-6	TRBV25-1	ASTGGASSPLH
NA	TRBJ2-7	TRBV28	ASSGTYEQY
NA	TRBJ1-5	TRBV19	ASSPARVGGGNQPQH
NA	TRBJ1-4	TRBV7-6	ASSLHPGQGAEKLF
once	TRBJ1-4	TRBV28	ASSGGGASSREKLF
NA	TRBJ1-5	TRBV21-1	ASSSFLATWHHQPQH
NA	NA	TRBV7-9	ASSLGLAHYEQY
NA	TRBJ2-7	TRBV28	ASGAFEQY
few	TRBJ1-3	TRBV19	ASSMRRPSGNTIY
NA	TRBJ2-7	TRBV7-3	ASSLAGGHYEQY
once	TRBJ1-2	TRBV28	ASSLPGRTGNYGYT
NA	TRBJ1-1	TRBV5-1	ASSPGGIEGRAF
NA	TRBJ2-1	TRBV28	ASITGGWDEQF
NA	TRBJ2-7	TRBV28	ASLDPSAGKQY
NA	TRBJ2-1	TRBV4-1	ASSRDRDYNEQF
NA	TRBJ1-1	TRBV5-1	ASSFQATSMNTEAF
NA	TRBJ1-5	TRBV18	ASSPSAGRGNQPQH
NA	TRBJ1-2	TRBV10-1	ASSRGKRSRKTYGSRKTYGYT
NA	TRBJ2-3	TRBV28	ASSLSRASTDTQY